A single sample is the source of the 13 T cell receptor beta chains below, sequenced in a study of response to subunit inactivated influenza vaccine. MiXCR, run by TCRdb on the RT-PCR reads, gives a single entry per CDR3 protein. The sample includes some 600,000 distinct CDR3 sequences, approximately 14% seen only once; the top ten take about 7.6%. The sequencing here drew on PBMCs from blood, taken about 14 days before vaccination. The receptors derive from a man in his forties or fifties who received an inactivated influenza vaccine.

The chain is built from TRBV3-1 and TRBJ2-1; D is perhaps TRBD2 (5 bases). Germline V gene data show CDR1 as LGHDT and CDR2 as YNNKEL (reference sequence). Deletions cut 1 base from V and 6 bases from J, with 10 bases between. This CDR3 is built from 14 residues. CDR3 nucleotides: TGTGCCAGCAGCCAAGTCGGGATCCTCAATGAGCAGTTCTTC. Amino acid sequence: CASSQVGILNEQFF.

The gene calls are TRBV11-2 and TRBJ2-5, with D unclear. Germline loops: CDR1 SGHAT, CDR2 FQNNGV. The CDR3 extends over 16 amino acids. Trimming removed 0 bases at V and 3 bases at J, with 14 bases between. The DNA for the CDR3 is TGTGCCAGCAGCTTAGATCTTGCGTCCTTAGAAGAGACCCAGTACTTC. Translated: CASSLDLASLEETQYF.

This clonotype showed up just a few times. The V gene is TRBV2, the J gene TRBJ2-2; D perhaps matches TRBD2 (6 bases). The germline CDR1 and CDR2 sequences are SNHLY and FYNNEI. The CDR3 totals 14 residues. Between the trimmed V and J ends, which lost 4 bases and 8 bases, there was a span of 14 bases. This CDR3 is CASSVLGSEGELFF. The CDR3 DNA sequence: TGTGCCAGCAGTGTTCTCGGGAGCGAAGGGGAGCTGTTTTTT.

This clonotype appeared many times. The genes are TRBV29-1 and TRBJ2-3, with D unresolved. Trimming cost V 3 bases and J 0 bases, with 7 bases left between them. CDR1 is SQVTM and CDR2 is ANQGSEA in the germline V gene. CDR3 length equals 13 residues. The CDR3 DNA is TGCAGCGTTGAGGGTGGGAGCACAGATACGCAGTATTTT. Amino acid sequence: CSVEGGSTDTQYF.

This clonotype was seen only a few times. The chain joins TRBV7-2 to TRBJ2-7; D remains ambiguous. V gave up 5 bases and J gave up 2 bases, with 10 bases separating them. Germline V CDR1 and CDR2: SGHTA, FQGNSA. This CDR3 is 13 amino acids long. Written as DNA, the CDR3 is TGTGCCAGCAGCAAATCACTAACCTACGAGCAGTACTTC. As protein: CASSKSLTYEQYF.

This CDR3 is CASTAWGLYNEQFF. Written as DNA, the CDR3 is TGTGCCAGCACTGCGTGGGGGTTGTACAATGAGCAGTTCTTC. V gene TRBV6-2 or TRBV6-3 combines with J gene TRBJ2-1; D tentatively fits TRBD1 or TRBD2 (5 bases each). CDR3 size: 14 residues. Germline V gene data show CDR1 as MNHEY and CDR2 as SVGEGT. Trimming shortened V by 7 bases and J by 4 bases, and 14 bases separated the two germline ends.

J is TRBJ2-5 and V is TRBV25-1; TRBD1 aligns across 8 bases. The CDR3 runs to 14 residues. Looked up from germline, CDR1 is MGHDK and CDR2 is SYGVNS. J lost 9 bases, V lost 4 bases, and 10 bases had no gene match. CDR3 sequence (DNA): TGTGCCAGCAGTGCCCCGGGACAGGCAGGGTCCCAGTACTTC. The encoded protein is CASSAPGQAGSQYF.

J is TRBJ2-1 and V is TRBV7-9, with TRBD2 identical over 7 bases. CDR1 is SEHNR, CDR2 FQNEAQ, per germline (reference sequence). V was pared by 0 bases and J by 8 bases, with 7 bases of the junction left unmatched. The CDR3 length is 15 residues. As DNA, the CDR3 is TGTGCCAGCAGCTTAGCGGCGGGAGCGATCGATGAGCAGTTCTTC. This sequence encodes CASSLAAGAIDEQFF. The complete variable domain, with remaining parts taken from reference TRBV7-9 and TRBJ2-1, reads DTGVSQNPRHKITKRGQNVTFRCDPISEHNRLYWYRQTLGQGPEFLTYFQNEAQLEKSRLLSDRFSAERPKGSFSTLEIQRTEQGDSAMYLCASSLAAGAIDEQFFGPGTRLTVL.

This clonotype was found many times. The chain joins TRBV28 to TRBJ2-3, with no clear D. CDR1 and CDR2 from the germline V gene are MDHEN and SYDVKM. With 1 base removed from V and 3 bases from J, the gap between germline ends came to 2 bases. This CDR3 is 12 amino acids long. CDR3 nucleotides: TGTGCCAGCAGTTTATTGACAGATACGCAGTATTTT. The encoded protein is CASSLLTDTQYF.

This sequence joins TRBV6-5 and TRBJ2-2; tentative D call: TRBD2 (5 bases). The CDR3 runs 17 residues. Germline V gene lookup returns CDR1 MNHEY and CDR2 SVGAGI. Trimming took off 0 bases at V and 2 bases at J, with 13 bases between the two ends. The CDR3 bases are TGTGCCAGCAGTTACTCCGGGGTGTGGCCAAACACCGGGGAGCTGTTTTTT. It is translated as CASSYSGVWPNTGELFF.

This chain uses TRBV5-8 with TRBJ2-1; a weak D match, TRBD2 (6 bases). Per germline, CDR1 SGHTS and CDR2 YDEGEE. V lost 0 bases and J 3 bases, leaving 13 bases between the germline ends. CDR3 length equals 16 residues. The chain's CDR3 is CASSLDSGSFYNEQFF. The CDR3 DNA follows: TGTGCCAGCAGCTTGGATTCCGGGAGTTTCTACAATGAGCAGTTCTTC.

The chain couples TRBV6-1 to TRBJ1-4; 9 positions match TRBD1. Germline V gene data show CDR1 as MNHNS and CDR2 as SASEGT. The CDR3 length is 15 residues. V dropped 6 bases and J dropped 8; count of bases not matched to a gene: 10. The CDR3 DNA follows: TGTGCCAGCAGCCGCAGGGGACAGGGAGGAGAAAAACTGTTTTTT. As protein: CASSRRGQGGEKLFF.

The rearrangement joins TRBV5-5 to TRBJ2-5; 12 bases map to TRBD1. This CDR3 comprises 16 residues. The V and J ends lost 4 bases and 5 bases, in that order; junction bases with no gene match: 9. Germline CDR1 SGHKS, CDR2 YYEKEE (reference sequence). The CDR3 DNA reads as TGTGCCAGCAGCATCCGGGACAGGGGGCGCAAGGAGACCCAGTACTTC. Residues: CASSIRDRGRKETQYF.